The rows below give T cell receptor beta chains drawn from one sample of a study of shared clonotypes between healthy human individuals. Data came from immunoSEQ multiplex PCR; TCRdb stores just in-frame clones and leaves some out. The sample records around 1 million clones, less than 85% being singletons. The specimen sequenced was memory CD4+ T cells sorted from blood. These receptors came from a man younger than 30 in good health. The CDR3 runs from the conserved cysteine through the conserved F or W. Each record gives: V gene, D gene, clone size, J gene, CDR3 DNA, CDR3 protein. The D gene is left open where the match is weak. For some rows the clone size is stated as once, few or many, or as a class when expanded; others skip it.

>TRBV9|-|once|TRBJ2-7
TGTGCCAGCAGCGTAGAAGTAGGGAGAGGCTACGAGCAGTACTTC
CASSVEVGRGYEQYF
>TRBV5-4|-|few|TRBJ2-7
TGTGCCAGCAGCACCGGGACACTCTCCTACGAGCAGTACTTC
CASSTGTLSYEQYF
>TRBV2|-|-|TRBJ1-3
TGTGCCAGCAGTGACCTCCCCCCAGTCTCTGGAAACACCATATATTTT
CASSDLPPVSGNTIYF
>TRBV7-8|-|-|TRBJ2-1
TGTGCCAGCAGCTTAGCGGGAGTTTATTACAATGAGCAGTTCTTC
CASSLAGVYYNEQFF
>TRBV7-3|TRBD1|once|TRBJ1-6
TGTGCCAGCAGCTTAAGGGGACAGGCGAATTCACCCCTCCACTTT
CASSLRGQANSPLHF
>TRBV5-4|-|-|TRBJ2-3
TGTGCCAGCAGCGTAGGGGGGATGGGAGCAGATACGCAGTATTTT
CASSVGGMGADTQYF
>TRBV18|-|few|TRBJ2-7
TGTGCCAGCTCACCCCTTTACCGGGACGGTTACGAGCAGTACTTC
CASSPLYRDGYEQYF
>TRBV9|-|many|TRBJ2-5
TGTGCCAGCAGCGTAGGTCTTAGCCAAGAGACCCAGTACTTC
CASSVGLSQETQYF
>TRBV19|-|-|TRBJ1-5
TGTGCCAGTAGTATGGGAGAGTTAAAACAGCCCCAGCATTTT
CASSMGELKQPQHF
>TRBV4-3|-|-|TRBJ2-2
TGCGCCAGCAGCCAAGATAGTCGGGGTTACACCGGGGAGCTGTTTTTT
CASSQDSRGYTGELFF
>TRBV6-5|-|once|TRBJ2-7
TGTGCCAGCAGGGGGCTCACGGAGAGCTCCTACGAGCAGTACTTC
CASRGLTESSYEQYF
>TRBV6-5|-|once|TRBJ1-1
TGTGCCAGCAGGAGAACAGCGAACACTGAAGCTTTCTTT
CASRRTANTEAFF